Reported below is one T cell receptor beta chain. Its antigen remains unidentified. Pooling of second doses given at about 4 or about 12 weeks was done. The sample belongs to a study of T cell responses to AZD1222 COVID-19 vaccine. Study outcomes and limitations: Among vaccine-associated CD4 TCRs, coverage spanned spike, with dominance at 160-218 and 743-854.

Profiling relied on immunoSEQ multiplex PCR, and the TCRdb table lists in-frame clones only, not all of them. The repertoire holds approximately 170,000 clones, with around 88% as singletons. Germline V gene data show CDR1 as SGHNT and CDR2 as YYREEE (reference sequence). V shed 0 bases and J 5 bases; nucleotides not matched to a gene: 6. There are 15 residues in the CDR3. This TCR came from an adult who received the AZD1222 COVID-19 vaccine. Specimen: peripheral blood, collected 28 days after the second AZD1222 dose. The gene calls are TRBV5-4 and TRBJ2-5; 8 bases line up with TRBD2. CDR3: CASSLGSGGGETQYF. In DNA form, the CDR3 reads TGTGCCAGCAGCTTGGGCAGCGGGGGCGGTGAGACCCAGTACTTC.